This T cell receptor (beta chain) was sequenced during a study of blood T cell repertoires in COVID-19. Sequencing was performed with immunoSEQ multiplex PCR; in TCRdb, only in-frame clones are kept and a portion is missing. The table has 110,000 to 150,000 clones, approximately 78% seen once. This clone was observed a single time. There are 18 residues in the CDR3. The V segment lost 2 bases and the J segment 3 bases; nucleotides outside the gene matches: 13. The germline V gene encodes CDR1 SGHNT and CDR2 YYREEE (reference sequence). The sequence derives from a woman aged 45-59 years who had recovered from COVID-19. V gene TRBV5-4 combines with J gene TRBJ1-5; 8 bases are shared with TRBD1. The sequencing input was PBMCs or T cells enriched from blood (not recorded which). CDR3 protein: CASSFNGQGLPDNQPQHF. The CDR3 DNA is TGTGCCAGCAGCTTTAATGGACAGGGTCTACCGGACAATCAGCCCCAGCATTTT.